This section outlines one T cell receptor (beta chain) sequence together with its context. What it recognizes is unknown. This specimen belongs to a study of T cells in Graves' hyperthyroidism and ophthalmopathy. Clinical symptoms, serum thyroxine, TRAb, thyroid ultrasound and orbital computed tomography informed diagnoses. The ends were cut back, 2 bases at V and 2 bases at J, with 9 bases in the middle. CDR1 is MNHEY and CDR2 is SMNVEV in the germline V gene (reference sequence). CDR3 length equals 14 residues. Study-wide findings and caveats: Among clonotypes expanded in thyroid above 0.001, most were also found in blood.

The investigators amplified TCR beta CDR3 regions from RNA transcripts. HTBI primers were the set used in a first-round RT-PCR of the TCR CDR3. Each CDR3 protein gets one entry after TCRdb re-called the multiplex PCR reads with MiXCR. The sample holds more than 550,000 distinct CDR3 sequences, roughly 17% seen once. This sequence joins TRBV27 and TRBJ1-1; D uncertain. Sequencing input: blood. This TCR was recovered from a man between 50 and 59 years old with Graves' hyperthyroidism. Here the CDR3 DNA reads TGTGCCAGCAGTTTAGGGTTCGGAAACACTGAAGCTTTCTTT. As protein: CASSLGFGNTEAFF.